Following are 10 T cell receptor beta chains from one sample sequenced in a study of tumor-infiltrating lymphocytes in primary liver carcinoma. Constant-region priming of around 530 ng total RNA yielded TCR beta cDNA. A slightly modified ARM-PCR protocol with three nested multiplex PCR rounds produced these TCR beta libraries. Forward primers for TRBV1-TRBV30 and a C-beta reverse primer served the first two PCR rounds, at about 10 cycles each. TCRdb re-called the multiplex PCR reads through MiXCR, storing one row per CDR3 protein. The sample consists of over 250,000 distinct CDR3 sequences, 50% to 75% of them appearing once. They got blood RNA out of unsorted whole blood and also pulled out germline DNA. The sample comprised peripheral blood. The receptors here all came from a woman aged 30 to 39 with primary liver carcinoma and hepatitis B virus infection.

This clonotype has a count of ten or more. V is TRBV11-2 and J is TRBJ2-1, with D perhaps given as TRBD1 or TRBD2 (5 bases each). The germline V gene encodes CDR1 SGHAT and CDR2 FQNNGV. The CDR3 sequence is 14 residues long. The V and J ends lost 5 bases and 5 bases respectively, with 13 bases between them. CDR3 region: CASSLGTEHNEQFF. The CDR3 region has the DNA TGTGCCAGCAGCCTGGGGACGGAACACAATGAGCAGTTCTTC.

Turning to this clonotype: This could be a read error, since a much larger clone is one nucleotide away. This chain connects TRBV4-1 to TRBJ2-6, with D perhaps matching TRBD1 (6 bases). The CDR3 extends over 17 amino acids. Per the germline V gene, CDR1 is MGHRA and CDR2 is YSYEKL. CDR3 DNA: TGCGCCAGCAGCCACACCGGGACATCATCTGGGACCAACGTCCTGACTTTC. It yields the protein CASSHTGTSSGTNVLTF.

The table lists this clonotype with a count of one. This rearrangement joins TRBV20-1 to TRBJ2-7, with D possibly matching TRBD1 (5 bases). CDR3 length: 12 residues. Trimming left V 7 bases short and J 3 bases short, with 13 bases between. Germline V lookup: CDR1 DFQATT, CDR2 SNEGSKA (reference sequence). The chain's CDR3 is CSVQGLDYEQYF. CDR3 coding DNA: TGCAGTGTTCAGGGATTAGACTACGAGCAGTACTTC.

This clonotype is a singleton in its sample. A much larger clone lies a single base off, so this may be a read error. The V call is TRBV7-8, the J call TRBJ2-7, with D maybe TRBD1 (7 bases). V was clipped by 5 bases and J by 1 base, with 24 bases between them. The length of the CDR3 is 18 residues. Germline V gene sequence: CDR1 SGHVS, CDR2 FQNEAQ. The CDR3: CASSRTGGRDSASYEQYF. In nucleotides, the CDR3 is TGTGCCAGCAGCCGAACCGGGGGCAGGGACAGTGCTTCCTACGAGCAGTACTTC.

On this clonotype itself: A read error may be the cause here, since a much bigger clone is one base away. This sequence joins TRBV7-8 and TRBJ2-2; either TRBD1 or TRBD2 may fit D (6 bases each). The CDR3 runs to 14 residues. Germline assignment: CDR1 SGHVS and CDR2 FQNEAQ. The CDR3 loop reads CASSLGRGGGELLF. For the CDR3, the DNA is TGTGCCAGCAGCTTAGGCAGGGGTGGCGGGGAGCTGTTGTTT.

Note on this clonotype: The junction does not match germline at one end; this may be a read error. The chain recombines TRBV12-3 or TRBV12-4 with TRBJ2-7, with D possibly TRBD1 on 6 matching bases. The CDR3 is 14 amino acids. The CDR3 region is CASSPGRGGYGQYF. CDR3 DNA: TGTGCCAGCAGCCCCGGCAGGGGCGGCTACGGGCAGTACTTC.

Worth noting for this clonotype: Mismatch with germline at one junction end may stem from a read error. The rearrangement joins TRBV6-6 to TRBJ2-3; 7 positions match TRBD2. This CDR3 region has 14 residues. Germline V gene sequence: CDR1 MNHNY, CDR2 SVGAGI (reference sequence). CDR3 protein: CASSLSGNTDAQYF. DNA for the CDR3: TGTGCCAGCAGTTTGAGCGGGAACACAGATGCGCAGTATTTT.

This sequence joins TRBV5-6 and TRBJ1-4; D not certain. CDR1 SGHDT and CDR2 YYEEEE come from the germline V gene. Trimming took off 1 base at V and 8 bases at J, with 9 bases between the two ends. This CDR3 spans 13 amino acids. CDR3 in amino acids: CASSLFDTEKLFF. CDR3 coding DNA: TGTGCCAGCAGCTTGTTTGACACCGAAAAACTGTTTTTT.

In the case of this clonotype: A read error is possible here, since a much larger clone lies one base away. The chain has TRBV6-6 and TRBJ1-5; TRBD1 is a possible D gene (5 bases). The length of the CDR3 is 14 residues. Germline CDR1 and CDR2: MNHNY and SVGAGI (reference sequence). Written as DNA, the CDR3 is TGTGGCAGCAGGGTGGATGAGACCCGTCAGCCCCAGCATTTT. Its protein product is CGSRVDETRQPQHF.

This clonotype was detected only a few times. The chain links TRBV7-2 to TRBJ2-3; D remains ambiguous. V was shortened by 2 bases and J by 4 bases, with 10 bases between the two germline ends. CDR3 length: 14 residues. Germline CDR1 reads SGHTA; CDR2 reads FQGNSA. CDR3 in amino acids: CASSLSGPPDTQYF. Here the CDR3 DNA reads TGTGCCAGCAGCTTATCGGGTCCGCCAGATACGCAGTATTTT. The whole variable domain, filled in from reference TRBV7-2 and TRBJ2-3, reads GAGVSQSPSNKVTEKGKDVELRCDPISGHTALYWYRQSLGQGLEFLIYFQGNSAPDKSGLPSDRFSAERTGGSVSTLTIQRTQQEDSAVYLCASSLSGPPDTQYFGPGTRLTVL.